The subject of this entry is one T cell receptor beta chain. V lost 4 bases and J lost 2, with 14 bases in between. Germline V CDR1 and CDR2: SGHRS, YFSETQ. There are 15 residues in the CDR3. Repertoires were generated with immunoSEQ multiplex PCR, while TCRdb's copy carries only in-frame clones and drops some. Seen here are more than 40,000 clones, more than 75% observed once, and the top ten hold about a tenth. This sample stems from a study of blood T cell repertoires in COVID-19. Looking at the study overall: Acute and convalescent COVID-19 samples came from the United States, Italy and Spain.

This clonotype originated in a man aged 50 or older with active COVID-19. The rearrangement joins TRBV5-1 to TRBJ2-3; maybe TRBD1 (5 bases). Sequencing used peripheral blood. In nucleotides, the CDR3 is TGCGCCAGCAGCACCCAGGGTAGCAACACAGATACGCAGTATTTT. Its translation is CASSTQGSNTDTQYF.